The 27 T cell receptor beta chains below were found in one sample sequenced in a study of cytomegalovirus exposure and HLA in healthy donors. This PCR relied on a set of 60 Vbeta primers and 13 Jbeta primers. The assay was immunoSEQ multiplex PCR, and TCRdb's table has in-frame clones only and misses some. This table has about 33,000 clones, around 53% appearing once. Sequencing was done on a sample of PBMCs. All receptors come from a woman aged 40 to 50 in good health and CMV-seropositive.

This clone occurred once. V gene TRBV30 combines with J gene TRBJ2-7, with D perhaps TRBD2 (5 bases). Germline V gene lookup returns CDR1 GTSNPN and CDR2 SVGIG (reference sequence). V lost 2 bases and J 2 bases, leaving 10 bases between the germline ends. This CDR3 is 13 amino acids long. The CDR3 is CAWSRGYPYEQYF. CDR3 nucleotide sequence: TGTGCCTGGAGTCGGGGTTATCCCTACGAGCAGTACTTC.

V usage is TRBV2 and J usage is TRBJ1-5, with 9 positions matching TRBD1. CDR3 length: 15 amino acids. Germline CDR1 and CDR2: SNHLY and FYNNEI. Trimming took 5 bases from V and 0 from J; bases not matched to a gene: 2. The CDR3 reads CASSKTGGSNQPQHF. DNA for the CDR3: TGTGCCAGCAGTAAGACAGGGGGTAGCAATCAGCCCCAGCATTTT. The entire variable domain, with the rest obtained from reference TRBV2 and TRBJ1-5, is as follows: EPEVTQTPSHQVTQMGQEVILRCVPISNHLYFYWYRQILGQKVEFLVSFYNNEISEKSEIFDDQFSVERPDGSNFTLKIRSTKLEDSAMYFCASSKTGGSNQPQHFGDGTRLSIL.

CDR3 protein: CASSLEATGGNTEAFF. The DNA of the CDR3 is TGCGCCAGCAGCTTGGAAGCGACAGGGGGAAACACTGAAGCTTTCTTT. This chain joins TRBV5-1 and TRBJ1-1; TRBD1 agrees at 9 bases. This CDR3 contains 16 residues. The V gene end was trimmed by 0 bases and the J gene end by 2 bases; junction bases not matched to a gene: 5. Germline V gene lookup returns CDR1 SGHRS and CDR2 YFSETQ.

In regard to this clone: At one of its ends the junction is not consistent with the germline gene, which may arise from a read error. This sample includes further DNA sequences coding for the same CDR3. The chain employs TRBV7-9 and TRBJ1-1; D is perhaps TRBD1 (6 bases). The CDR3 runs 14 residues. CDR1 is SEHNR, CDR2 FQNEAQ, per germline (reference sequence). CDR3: CASSFSQGNTEAFF. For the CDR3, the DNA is TGTGCCAGCAGCTTTTCCCAGGGGAACACTGAAGCCTTCTTT.

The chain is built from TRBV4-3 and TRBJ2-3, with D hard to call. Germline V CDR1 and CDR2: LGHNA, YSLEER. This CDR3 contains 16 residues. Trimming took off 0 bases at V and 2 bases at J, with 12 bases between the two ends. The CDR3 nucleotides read TGCGCCAGCAGCCAAGATTCAGCGTTTAACACAGATACGCAGTATTTT. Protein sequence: CASSQDSAFNTDTQYF.

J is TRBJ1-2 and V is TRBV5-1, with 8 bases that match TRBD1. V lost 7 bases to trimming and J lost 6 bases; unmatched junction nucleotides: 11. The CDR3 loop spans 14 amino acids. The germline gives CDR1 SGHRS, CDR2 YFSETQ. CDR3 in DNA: TGCGCCAGCGCGGACAGGGAGGCCTTCAATGGCTACACCTTC. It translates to CASADREAFNGYTF.

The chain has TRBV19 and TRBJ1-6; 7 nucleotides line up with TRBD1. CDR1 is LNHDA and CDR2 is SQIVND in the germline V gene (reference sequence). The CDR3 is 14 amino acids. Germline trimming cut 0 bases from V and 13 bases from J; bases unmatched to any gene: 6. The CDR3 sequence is CASSIETDRRPLHF. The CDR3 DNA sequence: TGTGCCAGTAGTATAGAGACGGACAGGCGGCCCCTCCACTTT. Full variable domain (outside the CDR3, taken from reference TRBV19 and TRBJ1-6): DGGITQSPKYLFRKEGQNVTLSCEQNLNHDAMYWYRQDPGQGLRLIYYSQIVNDFQKGDIAEGYSVSREKKESFPLTVTSAQKNPTAFYLCASSIETDRRPLHFGNGTRLTVT.

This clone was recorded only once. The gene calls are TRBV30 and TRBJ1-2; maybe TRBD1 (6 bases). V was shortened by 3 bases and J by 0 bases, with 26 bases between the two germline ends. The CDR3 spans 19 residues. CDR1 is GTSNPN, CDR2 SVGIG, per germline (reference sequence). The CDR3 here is CAWRGNIVRDIEANYGYTF. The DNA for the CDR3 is TGTGCCTGGAGGGGGAATATCGTTCGGGACATAGAAGCTAACTATGGCTACACCTTC. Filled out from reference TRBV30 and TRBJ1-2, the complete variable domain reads SQTIHQWPATLVQPVGSPLSLECTVEGTSNPNLYWYRQAAGRGLQLLFYSVGIGQISSEVPQNLSASRPQDRQFILSSKKLLLSDSGFYLCAWRGNIVRDIEANYGYTFGSGTRLTVV.

CDR3 sequence (DNA): TGTGCCATCAGTGAGCGCGAGTCAGGGCTTAATGAAAAACTGTTTTTT. Its protein is CAISERESGLNEKLFF. V and J are TRBV10-3 and TRBJ1-4, with D perhaps TRBD1 (5 bases). This CDR3 has 16 residues. Trimming cost V 2 bases and J 4 bases, with 14 bases left between them. CDR1 ENHRY and CDR2 SYGVKD come from the germline V gene.

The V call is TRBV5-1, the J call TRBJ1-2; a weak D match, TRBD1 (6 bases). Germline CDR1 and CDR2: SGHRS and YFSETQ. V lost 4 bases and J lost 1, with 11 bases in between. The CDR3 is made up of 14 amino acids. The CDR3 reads CASSTGQLNYGYTF. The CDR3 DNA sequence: TGCGCCAGCAGCACCGGACAGCTTAACTATGGCTACACCTTC.

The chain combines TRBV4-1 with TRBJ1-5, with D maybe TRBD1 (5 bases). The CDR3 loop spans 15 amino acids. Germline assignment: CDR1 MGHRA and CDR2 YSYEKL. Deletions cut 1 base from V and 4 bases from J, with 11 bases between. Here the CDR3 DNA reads TGCGCCAGCAGCCAAGTACAGGAGGGAAATCAGCCCCAGCATTTT. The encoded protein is CASSQVQEGNQPQHF.

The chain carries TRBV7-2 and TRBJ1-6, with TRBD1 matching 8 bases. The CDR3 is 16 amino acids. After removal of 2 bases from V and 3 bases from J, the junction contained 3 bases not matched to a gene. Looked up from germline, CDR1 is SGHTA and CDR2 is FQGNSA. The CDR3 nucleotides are TGTGCCAGCAGCTTAAGGACAGGGATCTATAATTCACCCCTCCACTTT. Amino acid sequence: CASSLRTGIYNSPLHF. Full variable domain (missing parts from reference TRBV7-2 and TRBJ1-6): GAGVSQSPSNKVTEKGKDVELRCDPISGHTALYWYRQSLGQGLEFLIYFQGNSAPDKSGLPSDRFSAERTGGSVSTLTIQRTQQEDSAVYLCASSLRTGIYNSPLHFGNGTRLTVT.

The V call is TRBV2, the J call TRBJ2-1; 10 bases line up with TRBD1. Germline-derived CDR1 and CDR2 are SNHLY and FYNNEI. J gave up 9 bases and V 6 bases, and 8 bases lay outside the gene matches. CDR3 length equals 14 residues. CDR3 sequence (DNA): TGTGCCAGCAGCGCCGGGACAGGGGAAAGTGAGCAGTTCTTC. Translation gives CASSAGTGESEQFF.

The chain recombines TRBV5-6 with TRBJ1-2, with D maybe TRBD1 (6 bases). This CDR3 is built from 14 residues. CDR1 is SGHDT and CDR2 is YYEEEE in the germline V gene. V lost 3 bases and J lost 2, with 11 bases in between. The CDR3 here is CASSWAQGNYGYTF. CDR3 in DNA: TGTGCCAGCAGCTGGGCCCAGGGGAACTATGGCTACACCTTC.

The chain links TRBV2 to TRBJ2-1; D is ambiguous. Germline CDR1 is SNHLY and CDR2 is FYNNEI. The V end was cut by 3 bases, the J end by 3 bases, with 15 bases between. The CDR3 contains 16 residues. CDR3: CASSDGAAGYYNEQFF. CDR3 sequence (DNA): TGTGCCAGCAGTGACGGTGCGGCCGGCTACTACAATGAGCAGTTCTTC. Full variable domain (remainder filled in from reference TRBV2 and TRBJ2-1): EPEVTQTPSHQVTQMGQEVILRCVPISNHLYFYWYRQILGQKVEFLVSFYNNEISEKSEIFDDQFSVERPDGSNFTLKIRSTKLEDSAMYFCASSDGAAGYYNEQFFGPGTRLTVL.

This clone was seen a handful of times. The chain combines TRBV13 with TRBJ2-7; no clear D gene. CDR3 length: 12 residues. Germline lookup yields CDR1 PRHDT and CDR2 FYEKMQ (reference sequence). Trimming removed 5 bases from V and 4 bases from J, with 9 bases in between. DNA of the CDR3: TGTGCCAGCAGCCAGGCCGCTTACGAGCAGTACTTC. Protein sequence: CASSQAAYEQYF.

The CDR3 DNA is TGTGCCAGCAGTTCCGCAGGGAGGAGGTATGGCTACACCTTC. Protein sequence: CASSSAGRRYGYTF. The chain employs TRBV6-5 and TRBJ1-2, with D possibly matching TRBD1 (5 bases). The CDR3 length is 14 residues. The V and J ends lost 4 bases and 5 bases respectively, with 14 bases between them. CDR1 and CDR2 from the germline V gene are MNHEY and SVGAGI.

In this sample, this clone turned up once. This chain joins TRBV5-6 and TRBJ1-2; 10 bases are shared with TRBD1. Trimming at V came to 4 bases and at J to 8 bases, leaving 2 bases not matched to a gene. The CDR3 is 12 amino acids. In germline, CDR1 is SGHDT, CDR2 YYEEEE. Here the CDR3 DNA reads TGTGCCAGCAGCGGGGACAGGGGCGGCTACACCTTC. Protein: CASSGDRGGYTF.

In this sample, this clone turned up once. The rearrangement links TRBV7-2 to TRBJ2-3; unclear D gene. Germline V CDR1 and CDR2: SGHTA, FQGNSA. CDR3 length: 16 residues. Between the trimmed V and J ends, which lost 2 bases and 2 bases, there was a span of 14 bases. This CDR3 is CASSLFGVAVTDTQYF. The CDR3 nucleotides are TGTGCCAGCAGCTTATTTGGTGTGGCAGTCACAGATACGCAGTATTTT.

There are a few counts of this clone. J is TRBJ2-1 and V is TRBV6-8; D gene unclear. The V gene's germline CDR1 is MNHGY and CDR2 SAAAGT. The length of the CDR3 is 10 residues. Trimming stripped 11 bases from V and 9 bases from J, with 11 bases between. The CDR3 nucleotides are TGTGCCGCCATTAGCCCTGAGCAGTTCTTC. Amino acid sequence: CAAISPEQFF.

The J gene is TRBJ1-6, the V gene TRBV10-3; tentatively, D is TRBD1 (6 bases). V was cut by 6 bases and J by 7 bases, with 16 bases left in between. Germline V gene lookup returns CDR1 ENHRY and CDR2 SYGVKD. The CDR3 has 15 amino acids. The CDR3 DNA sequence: TGTGCCATCAGCCTACAGGGAAGCGGCAATTCACCCCTCCACTTT. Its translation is CAISLQGSGNSPLHF.

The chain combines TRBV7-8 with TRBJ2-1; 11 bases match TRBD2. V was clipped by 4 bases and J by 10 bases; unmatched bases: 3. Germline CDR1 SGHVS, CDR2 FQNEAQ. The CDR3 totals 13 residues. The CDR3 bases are TGTGCCAGCAGCTCCAGACTAGCGGGGGAGCAGTTCTTC. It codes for CASSSRLAGEQFF.

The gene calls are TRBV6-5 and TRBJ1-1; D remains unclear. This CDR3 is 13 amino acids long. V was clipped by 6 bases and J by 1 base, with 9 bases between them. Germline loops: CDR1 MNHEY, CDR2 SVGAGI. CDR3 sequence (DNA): TGTGCCAGCAGCAAACATCCGAACACTGAAGCTTTCTTT. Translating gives CASSKHPNTEAFF.

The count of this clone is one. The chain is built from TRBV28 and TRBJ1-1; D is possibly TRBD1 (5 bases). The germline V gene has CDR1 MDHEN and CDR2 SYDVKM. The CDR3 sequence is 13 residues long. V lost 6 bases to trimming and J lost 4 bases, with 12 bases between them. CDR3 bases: TGTGCCAGCAGCGGACATTTCCCCACTGAAGCTTTCTTT. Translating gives CASSGHFPTEAFF.

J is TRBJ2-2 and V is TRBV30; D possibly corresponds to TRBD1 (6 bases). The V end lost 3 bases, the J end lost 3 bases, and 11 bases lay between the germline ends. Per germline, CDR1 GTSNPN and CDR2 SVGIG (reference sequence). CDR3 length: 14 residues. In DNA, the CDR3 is TGTGCCTGGAGAGCAGGGGAATACACCGGGGAGCTGTTTTTT. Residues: CAWRAGEYTGELFF.

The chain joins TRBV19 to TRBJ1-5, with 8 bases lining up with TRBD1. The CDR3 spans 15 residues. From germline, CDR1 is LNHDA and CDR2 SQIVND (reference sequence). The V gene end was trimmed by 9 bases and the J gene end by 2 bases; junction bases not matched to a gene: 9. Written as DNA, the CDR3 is TGTGCCAGCGACAGGGGATCGAACGGCAATCAGCCCCAGCATTTT. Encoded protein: CASDRGSNGNQPQHF.

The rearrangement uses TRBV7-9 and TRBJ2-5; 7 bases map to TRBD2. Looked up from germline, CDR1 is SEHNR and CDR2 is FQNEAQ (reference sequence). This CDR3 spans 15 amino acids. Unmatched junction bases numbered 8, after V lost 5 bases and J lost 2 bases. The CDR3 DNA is TGTGCCAGCAGCCCTTGGGCGGGGGTTCAAGAGACCCAGTACTTC. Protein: CASSPWAGVQETQYF. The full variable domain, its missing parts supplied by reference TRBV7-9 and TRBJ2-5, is DTGVSQNPRHKITKRGQNVTFRCDPISEHNRLYWYRQTLGQGPEFLTYFQNEAQLEKSRLLSDRFSAERPKGSFSTLEIQRTEQGDSAMYLCASSPWAGVQETQYFGPGTRLLVL.